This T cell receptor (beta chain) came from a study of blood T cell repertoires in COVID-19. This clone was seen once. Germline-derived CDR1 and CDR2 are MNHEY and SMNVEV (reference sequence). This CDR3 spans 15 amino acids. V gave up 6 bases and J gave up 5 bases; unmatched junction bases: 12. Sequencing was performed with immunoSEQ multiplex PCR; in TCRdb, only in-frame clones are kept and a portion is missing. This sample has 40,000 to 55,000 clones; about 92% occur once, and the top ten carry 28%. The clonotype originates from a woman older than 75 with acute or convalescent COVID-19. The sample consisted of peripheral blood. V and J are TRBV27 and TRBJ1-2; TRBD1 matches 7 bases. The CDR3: CASRVTRDSTYGYTF. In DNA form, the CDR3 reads TGTGCCAGCAGAGTAACCCGGGACAGCACTTATGGCTACACCTTC.